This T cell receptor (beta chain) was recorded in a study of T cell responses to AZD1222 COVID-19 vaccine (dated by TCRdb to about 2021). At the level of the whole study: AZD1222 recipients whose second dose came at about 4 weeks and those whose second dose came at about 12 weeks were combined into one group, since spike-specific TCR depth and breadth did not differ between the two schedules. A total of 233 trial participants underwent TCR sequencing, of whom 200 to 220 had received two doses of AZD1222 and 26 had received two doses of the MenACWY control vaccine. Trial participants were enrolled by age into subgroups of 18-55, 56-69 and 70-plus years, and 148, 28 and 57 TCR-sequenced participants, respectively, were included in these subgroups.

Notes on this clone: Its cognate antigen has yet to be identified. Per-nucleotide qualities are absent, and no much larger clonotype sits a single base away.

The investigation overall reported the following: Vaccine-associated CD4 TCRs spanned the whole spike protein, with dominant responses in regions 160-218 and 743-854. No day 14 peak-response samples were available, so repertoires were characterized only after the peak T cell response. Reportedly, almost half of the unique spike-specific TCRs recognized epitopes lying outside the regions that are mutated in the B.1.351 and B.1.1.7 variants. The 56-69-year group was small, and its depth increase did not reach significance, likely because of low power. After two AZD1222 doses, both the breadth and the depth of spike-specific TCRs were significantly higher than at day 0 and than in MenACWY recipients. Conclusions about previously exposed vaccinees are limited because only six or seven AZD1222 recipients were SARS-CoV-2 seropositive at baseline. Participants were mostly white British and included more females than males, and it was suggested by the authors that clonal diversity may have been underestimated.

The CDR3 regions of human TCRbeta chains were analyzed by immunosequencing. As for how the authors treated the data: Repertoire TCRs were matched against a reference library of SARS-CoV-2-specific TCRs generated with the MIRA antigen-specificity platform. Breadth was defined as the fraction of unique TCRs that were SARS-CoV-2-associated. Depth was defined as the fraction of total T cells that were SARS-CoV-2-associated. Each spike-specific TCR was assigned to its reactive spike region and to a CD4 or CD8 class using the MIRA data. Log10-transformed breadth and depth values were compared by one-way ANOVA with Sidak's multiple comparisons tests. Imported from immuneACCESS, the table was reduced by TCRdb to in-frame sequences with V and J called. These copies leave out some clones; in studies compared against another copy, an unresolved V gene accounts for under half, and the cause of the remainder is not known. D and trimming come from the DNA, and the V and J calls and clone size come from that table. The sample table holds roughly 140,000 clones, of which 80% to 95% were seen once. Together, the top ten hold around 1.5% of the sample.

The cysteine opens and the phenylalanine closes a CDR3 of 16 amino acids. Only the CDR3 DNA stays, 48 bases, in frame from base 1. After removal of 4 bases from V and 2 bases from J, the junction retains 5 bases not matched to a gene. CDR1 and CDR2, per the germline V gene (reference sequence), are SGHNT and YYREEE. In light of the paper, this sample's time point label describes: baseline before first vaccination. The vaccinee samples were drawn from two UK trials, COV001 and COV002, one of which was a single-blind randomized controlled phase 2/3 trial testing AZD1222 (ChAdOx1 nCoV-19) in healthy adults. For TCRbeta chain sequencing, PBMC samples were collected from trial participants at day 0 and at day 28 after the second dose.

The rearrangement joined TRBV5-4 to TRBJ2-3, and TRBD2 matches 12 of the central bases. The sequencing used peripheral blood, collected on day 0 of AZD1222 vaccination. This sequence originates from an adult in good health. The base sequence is TGTGCCAGCAGCACGGGACTAGCGGGCACCACAGATACGCAGTATTTT. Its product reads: CASSTGLAGTTDTQYF.